The 21 T cell receptor beta chains listed next were all sequenced from one sample in a study of blood T cells in healthy people across ages. Primed by a sample-barcoded 5' primer and a J-beta primer mix, a second PCR proceeded for roughly 7 to 12 cycles. TCRdb reanalysed the 5' RACE reads using MiXCR and keeps one entry per CDR3 protein. Of fewer than 900,000 distinct CDR3 sequences in the sample, 40% to 45% were seen once. Input material: blood. The receptors were gathered from a woman aged 60-75 years in good health.

Worth noting for this clonotype: A much larger clone sits a single nucleotide away, making a read error possible. V and J are TRBV12-3 or TRBV12-4 and TRBJ2-7; 8 positions match TRBD1. The CDR3 is 15 amino acids. V was clipped by 6 bases and J by 7 bases; unmatched bases: 14. The CDR3 region has the DNA TGTGCCAGCAGGCGTCAGGGGGCAGGATGGAATGAGCAGTACTTC. The encoded protein is CASRRQGAGWNEQYF.

The chain combines TRBV5-1 with TRBJ1-4; D ambiguous. Germline V CDR1 and CDR2: SGHRS, YFSETQ. V lost 4 bases to trimming and J lost 1 base, with 14 bases between them. The CDR3 contains 16 residues. The CDR3 DNA sequence: TGCGCCAGCAGCCGAACCGCAGGAGTAACTAATGAAAAACTGTTTTTT. It yields the protein CASSRTAGVTNEKLFF.

This clonotype showed up just once. The rearrangement joins TRBV3-1 to TRBJ2-3; 10 positions agree with TRBD2. The CDR3 is 16 amino acids. Germline V gives CDR1 LGHDT, CDR2 YNNKEL (reference sequence). Germline trimming cut 1 base from V and 5 bases from J; bases unmatched to any gene: 6. CDR3 sequence reads: CASSQVTSGRKDTQYF. Written as DNA, the CDR3 is TGTGCCAGCAGCCAAGTGACTAGCGGGCGGAAAGATACGCAGTATTTT.

This clonotype was detected a few times. This chain links TRBV4-3 with TRBJ2-3; 8 bases map to TRBD2. CDR3 length: 18 amino acids. Germline V gene data show CDR1 as LGHNA and CDR2 as YSLEER. J lost 0 bases, V lost 0 bases, and 8 bases had no gene match. CDR3 bases: TGCGCCAGCAGCCAAGATGAGGCGGCTAGCGGGAGCACAGATACGCAGTATTTT. It translates to CASSQDEAASGSTDTQYF.

This clonotype was counted only a few times. The V call is TRBV12-3 or TRBV12-4, the J call TRBJ1-2, with D possibly being TRBD1 (6 bases). CDR3 length: 12 amino acids. V gave up 7 bases and J gave up 7 bases, with 13 bases separating them. CDR3 sequence (DNA): TGTGCCAGCACCAGAACAGGGTTTGGCTACACCTTC. It encodes CASTRTGFGYTF.

The CDR3 loop is CASSRAGGRNNEQYF. Here the CDR3 DNA reads TGTGCCAGCAGTCGGGCGGGGGGGCGAAACAATGAGCAGTACTTC. The V gene is TRBV6-2 or TRBV6-3, the J gene TRBJ2-7; 9 bases align to TRBD2. The J segment lost 7 bases and the V segment lost 5 bases, leaving 12 bases of the junction unmatched. Per germline, CDR1 MNHEY and CDR2 SVGEGT. This CDR3 has 15 amino acids.

This chain's CDR3 is CASSGYSGGPSYEQYF. In DNA form, the CDR3 reads TGTGCCAGCAGCGGATATAGCGGGGGGCCGTCCTACGAGCAGTACTTC. V usage is TRBV7-2 and J usage is TRBJ2-7; TRBD2 agrees at 10 bases. Germline V gene lookup returns CDR1 SGHTA and CDR2 FQGNSA. This CDR3 has 16 amino acids. Trimming at V came to 5 bases and at J to 1 base, leaving 8 bases not matched to a gene.

This chain links TRBV7-3 with TRBJ2-3; no firm D call. Trimming cost V 6 bases and J 2 bases, with 12 bases left between them. The V gene's germline CDR1 is SGHTA and CDR2 FQGTGA. CDR3 length: 14 residues. The CDR3 region has the DNA TGTGCCAGCAGGCCCGGCGGCAACACAGATACGCAGTATTTT. It specifies CASRPGGNTDTQYF.

Points on this clonotype: At one boundary the junction diverges from the germline segment, which might be a read error. The chain combines TRBV27 with TRBJ2-1; D is perhaps TRBD2 (7 bases). Germline V lookup: CDR1 MNHEY, CDR2 SMNVEV (reference sequence). CDR3 size: 17 residues. CDR3 in DNA: TGTGCCGGCAGTCCGTTTCCTCCGGGGGGCGCCAAGGATGAGCAGTTCTTC. As protein: CAGSPFPPGGAKDEQFF.

The V gene is TRBV5-1, the J gene TRBJ1-1, with D possibly matching TRBD1 (6 bases). CDR3 length: 14 residues. Trimming pared 5 bases from V and 0 bases from J, leaving 11 bases between. Germline values: CDR1 SGHRS, CDR2 YFSETQ. The CDR3 nucleotides are TGCGCCAGCAGTGGGGGGCCAGTGAACACTGAAGCTTTCTTT. Amino acid sequence: CASSGGPVNTEAFF.

The chain joins TRBV11-3 to TRBJ2-1, with D perhaps matching TRBD1 (5 bases). Germline lookup yields CDR1 SGHNT and CDR2 YENEEA. The CDR3 is made up of 13 amino acids. Trimming took 4 bases from V and 4 from J, leaving 8 bases between them. The CDR3 DNA is TGTGCCAGCAGCTCCGGACATTACAATGAGCAGTTCTTC. Encoded protein: CASSSGHYNEQFF. Full variable domain (missing parts from reference TRBV11-3 and TRBJ2-1): EAGVVQSPRYKIIEKKQPVAFWCNPISGHNTLYWYLQNLGQGPELLIRYENEEAVDDSQLPKDRFSAERLKGVDSTLKIQPAELGDSAVYLCASSSGHYNEQFFGPGTRLTVL.

CDR3 sequence reads: CASSPPTQKETQYF. CDR3 in DNA: TGTGCCAGCTCACCACCGACACAGAAAGAGACCCAGTACTTC. The chain is built from TRBV18 and TRBJ2-5; no clear D gene. The germline V and J ends were trimmed by 0 bases and 3 bases, with 8 bases remaining between them. The CDR3 sequence is 14 residues long. Germline CDR1 KGHSH, CDR2 LQKENI. Variable domain in full (rest from reference TRBV18 and TRBJ2-5): NAGVMQNPRHLVRRRGQEARLRCSPMKGHSHVYWYRQLPEEGLKFMVYLQKENIIDESGMPKERFSAEFPKEGPSILRIQQVVRGDSAAYFCASSPPTQKETQYFGPGTRLLVL.

This clonotype has a handful of counts. V is TRBV20-1 and J is TRBJ2-5, with D perhaps given as TRBD1 or TRBD2 (5 bases each). Germline V gene data show CDR1 as DFQATT and CDR2 as SNEGSKA (reference sequence). The CDR3 loop spans 14 amino acids. CDR3 bases: TGCGGATCGACACCGGGGACCATTCAAGAGACCCAGTACTTC. This gives the protein CGSTPGTIQETQYF.

This clonotype was counted between two and nine times. The genes are TRBV5-1 and TRBJ1-2; 7 bases map to TRBD1. CDR3 length: 14 residues. Germline V gene lookup returns CDR1 SGHRS and CDR2 YFSETQ. With V trimmed by 4 bases and J by 6 bases, 9 bases remained unmatched. The CDR3 bases are TGCGCCAGCAGCCAGGGACAGCCCGAGAATGGCTACACCTTC. The encoded protein is CASSQGQPENGYTF.

This clonotype was picked up one time. The CDR3 region is CASSQTSGTRETQYF. The CDR3 DNA reads TGTGCCAGCAGTCAGACCTCCGGGACAAGAGAGACCCAGTACTTC. The V call is TRBV2, the J call TRBJ2-5; tentative D call: TRBD1 (6 bases). This CDR3 region has 15 residues. Trimming removed 5 bases at V and 4 bases at J, with 17 bases between. Per germline, CDR1 SNHLY and CDR2 FYNNEI.

The J gene is TRBJ1-2, the V gene TRBV5-1, with 7 positions matching TRBD1. The CDR3 has 15 residues. Germline CDR1 reads SGHRS; CDR2 reads YFSETQ. The V gene end was trimmed by 3 bases and the J gene end by 6 bases; junction bases not matched to a gene: 11. The CDR3 DNA sequence: TGCGCCAGCAGCTCCCGACCTGACAGGGTGGATGGCTACACCTTC. It codes for CASSSRPDRVDGYTF.

The rearrangement links TRBV28 to TRBJ2-3, with D tentatively TRBD1 (7 bases). The ends were cut back, 4 bases at V and 10 bases at J, with 18 bases in the middle. Germline V gene sequence: CDR1 MDHEN, CDR2 SYDVKM. The CDR3 is made up of 14 amino acids. The CDR3 spells CASSSPGGMGAQYF. Here the CDR3 DNA reads TGTGCCAGCAGTTCGCCAGGGGGGATGGGTGCGCAGTATTTT.

Many counts were recorded for this clonotype. This chain uses TRBV3-1 with TRBJ2-3; D is perhaps TRBD1 or TRBD2 (5 bases each). Trimming removed 1 base at V and 6 bases at J, with 14 bases between. Germline V gene sequence: CDR1 LGHDT, CDR2 YNNKEL (reference sequence). This CDR3 comprises 15 residues. In nucleotides, the CDR3 is TGTGCCAGCAGCCAAGTTACGGGACCGCAGGATACGCAGTATTTT. Translated: CASSQVTGPQDTQYF.

This clonotype was seen at least ten times. This chain connects TRBV29-1 to TRBJ2-1; 9 bases are a match to TRBD1. Trimming removed 7 bases from V and 9 bases from J; junction bases left unmatched: 4. The CDR3 runs 11 residues. Germline values: CDR1 SQVTM, CDR2 ANQGSEA. CDR3 coding DNA: TGCAGCGCACAGGGGGCGAGTGAGCAGTTCTTC. Translated: CSAQGASEQFF.

The CDR3, as DNA: TGTGCCAGCATTCTCAGGAGACAGGGCCGCCGGGAGCTGTTTTTT. Translated: CASILRRQGRRELFF. The chain joins TRBV6-2 or TRBV6-3 to TRBJ2-2; TRBD1 matches 7 bases. The CDR3 extends over 15 amino acids. Germline trimming cut 7 bases from V and 9 bases from J; bases unmatched to any gene: 14. Germline V CDR1 and CDR2: MNHEY, SVGEGT.

This clonotype was counted a few times. The genes are TRBV4-3 and TRBJ2-7; D is perhaps TRBD1 (6 bases). The V and J ends lost 3 bases and 3 bases respectively, with 15 bases between them. CDR1 is LGHNA, CDR2 YSLEER, per germline. CDR3 size: 15 residues. CDR3 DNA: TGCGCCAGCAGCCAGGGACATGGGGCCCACTACGAGCAGTACTTC. Its translation: CASSQGHGAHYEQYF.